These 21 T cell receptor beta chains share one sample of origin, sequenced in a study of neurological immune-mediated disorders. TCRdb processed the 5' RACE reads anew with MiXCR; each CDR3 protein has one entry. The sample contains about 40,000 distinct CDR3 sequences, 2.5% of which appear only once. Sequences were obtained from PBMCs. Receptors originate from a man aged 45 to 65 with multiple sclerosis.

This clonotype was observed many times. The V and J genes are TRBV7-8 and TRBJ2-1, with D perhaps matching TRBD1 (5 bases). V lost 1 base to trimming and J lost 5 bases, with 9 bases between them. CDR1 is SGHVS and CDR2 is FQNEAQ in the germline V gene. CDR3 length: 14 residues. DNA of the CDR3: TGTGCCAGCAGCTTAGGTGACAGACACAATGAGCAGTTCTTC. Encoded protein: CASSLGDRHNEQFF.

This clonotype was seen ten or more times. This chain uses TRBV6-2 or TRBV6-3 with TRBJ2-5; D possibly corresponds to TRBD1 (6 bases). Trimming removed 5 bases from V and 3 bases from J, with 10 bases in between. The CDR3 contains 13 residues. Germline V gene sequence: CDR1 MNHEY, CDR2 SVGEGT. The CDR3 sequence is CASSRPGEETQYF. The CDR3 DNA sequence: TGTGCCAGCAGTCGTCCAGGGGAAGAGACCCAGTACTTC.

As concerns this clonotype: Just one base apart from a much larger clone, this may be a read error. The genes are TRBV20-1 and TRBJ2-3, with D maybe TRBD2 (6 bases). Trimming shortened V by 3 bases and J by 6 bases, and 19 bases separated the two germline ends. Germline V gives CDR1 DFQATT, CDR2 SNEGSKA (reference sequence). The CDR3 is 15 residues long. CDR3 loop: CSARVLGKGRDTQYF. In DNA, the CDR3 is TGCAGTGCTAGGGTATTAGGAAAGGGGAGGGATACGCAGTATTTT.

About this clonotype itself: A much larger clonotype is one base distant, so this may be a read error. The chain links TRBV6-1 to TRBJ2-4; a possible D gene is TRBD2 (5 bases). Germline V CDR1 and CDR2: MNHNS, SASEGT. The CDR3 consists of 13 residues. V lost 2 bases and J 10 bases, leaving 12 bases between the germline ends. CDR3 sequence: CASSEYGIEIQYF. CDR3 bases: TGTGCCAGCAGTGAATACGGGATAGAAATTCAGTACTTC.

This clonotype was observed many times. The chain carries TRBV3-1 and TRBJ1-1; D is possibly TRBD1 (6 bases). The V end lost 4 bases, the J end lost 6 bases, and 21 bases lay between the germline ends. Looked up from germline, CDR1 is LGHDT and CDR2 is YNNKEL (reference sequence). This CDR3 has 16 residues. CDR3 loop: CASSRGTSLSAPEAFF. As DNA, the CDR3 is TGTGCCAGCAGCCGAGGGACATCCCTATCCGCCCCTGAAGCTTTCTTT.

The J gene is TRBJ1-2, the V gene TRBV29-1; D remains unclear. Germline lookup yields CDR1 SQVTM and CDR2 ANQGSEA. The CDR3 has 12 residues. V was pared by 4 bases and J by 7 bases, with 13 bases between. CDR3 DNA: TGCAGCGTTGTCGTAAAGTCAAGTGGCTACACCTTC. It is translated as CSVVVKSSGYTF.

This clonotype was seen ten or more times. CDR3 in amino acids: CATSRTGVGGYTF. CDR3 nucleotide sequence: TGTGCCACCAGCCGGACAGGGGTTGGTGGCTACACCTTC. The rearrangement joins TRBV15 to TRBJ1-2; 9 bases agree with TRBD1. The V and J ends lost 5 bases and 7 bases, in that order; junction bases with no gene match: 5. From germline, CDR1 is LNHNV and CDR2 YYDKDF (reference sequence). The CDR3 is 13 amino acids.

There are many counts of this clonotype. The CDR3 nucleotides read TGTGCCAGCAGCTTGAGTCCGGGAGACAACTCACCCCTCCACTTT. Its translation is CASSLSPGDNSPLHF. The chain couples TRBV5-5 to TRBJ1-6; D is ambiguous. Germline CDR1 SGHKS, CDR2 YYEKEE (reference sequence). The CDR3 runs 15 residues. V was cut by 1 base and J by 10 bases, with 15 bases left in between. The full variable domain, completed using reference TRBV5-5 and TRBJ1-6, is DAGVTQSPTHLIKTRGQQVTLRCSPISGHKSVSWYQQVLGQGPQFIFQYYEKEERGRGNFPDRFSARQFPNYSSELNVNALLLGDSALYLCASSLSPGDNSPLHFGNGTRLTVT.

This clonotype was observed at least ten times. CDR3: CASSFYAEAFF. The CDR3, as DNA: TGTGCCAGCAGCTTTTACGCTGAAGCTTTCTTT. The rearrangement uses TRBV5-6 and TRBJ1-1; D remains unclear. In germline, CDR1 is SGHDT, CDR2 YYEEEE. The CDR3 runs 11 residues. The V end lost 2 bases, the J end lost 6 bases, and 5 bases lay between the germline ends.

This clonotype was observed many times. The rearrangement uses TRBV7-9 and TRBJ1-5; D is possibly TRBD1 (6 bases). Germline V gives CDR1 SEHNR, CDR2 FQNEAQ (reference sequence). The CDR3 is 15 residues long. Trimming took off 5 bases at V and 4 bases at J, with 15 bases between the two ends. The CDR3 is CASSPEGRGNQPQHF. The CDR3 DNA is TGTGCCAGCAGCCCCGAGGGCAGGGGAAATCAGCCCCAGCATTTT.

Many counts were recorded for this clonotype. The chain is built from TRBV29-1 and TRBJ1-2, with D possibly TRBD1 on 5 matching bases. Germline assignment: CDR1 SQVTM and CDR2 ANQGSEA. Trimming shortened V by 6 bases and J by 6 bases, and 14 bases separated the two germline ends. The CDR3 sequence is 12 residues long. For the CDR3, the DNA is TGCAGCGTCGGGGACGGAATCAATGGCTACACCTTC. It encodes CSVGDGINGYTF.

The table lists this clonotype with many counts. This rearrangement joins TRBV7-2 to TRBJ2-5; 12 positions match TRBD2. V shed 5 bases and J 2 bases; nucleotides not matched to a gene: 6. The CDR3 spans 16 residues. Germline loops: CDR1 SGHTA, CDR2 FQGNSA. The CDR3 spells CASSQFLAGGQETQYF. The DNA for the CDR3 is TGTGCCAGCAGCCAATTCCTAGCGGGGGGGCAAGAGACCCAGTACTTC.

This clonotype has a count of ten or more. The gene calls are TRBV12-3 or TRBV12-4 and TRBJ1-1; TRBD1 might be the D (6 bases). Trimming pared 2 bases from V and 6 bases from J, leaving 16 bases between. This CDR3 contains 15 residues. The CDR3 DNA reads as TGTGCCAGCAGTTTACGGCTACAGGGAGTCTCTGAAGCTTTCTTT. It encodes CASSLRLQGVSEAFF.

The chain carries TRBV9 and TRBJ1-5; D possibly corresponds to TRBD1 (6 bases). The germline CDR1 and CDR2 sequences are SGDLS and YYNGEE. V was shortened by 5 bases and J by 2 bases, with 14 bases between the two germline ends. This CDR3 contains 15 residues. The CDR3 region is CASSTGGSGNQPQHF. DNA of the CDR3: TGTGCCAGCAGTACCGGGGGCTCTGGCAATCAGCCCCAGCATTTT. Supplemented by reference TRBV9 and TRBJ1-5, the full variable domain reads DSGVTQTPKHLITATGQRVTLRCSPRSGDLSVYWYQQSLDQGLQFLIQYYNGEERAKGNILERFSAQQFPDLHSELNLSSLELGDSALYFCASSTGGSGNQPQHFGDGTRLSIL.

This clonotype was seen repeatedly, ten times or more. V usage is TRBV7-2 and J usage is TRBJ1-3; 9 nucleotides agree with TRBD1. Trimming cost V 5 bases and J 6 bases; bases outside gene matches: 8. Germline CDR1 and CDR2: SGHTA and FQGNSA. The CDR3 consists of 15 residues. CDR3 bases: TGTGCCAGCAGCCCCCGGACAGGGGTGGTAAACACCATATATTTT. Translating it yields CASSPRTGVVNTIYF. Supplemented by reference TRBV7-2 and TRBJ1-3, the full variable domain reads GAGVSQSPSNKVTEKGKDVELRCDPISGHTALYWYRQSLGQGLEFLIYFQGNSAPDKSGLPSDRFSAERTGGSVSTLTIQRTQQEDSAVYLCASSPRTGVVNTIYFGEGSWLTVV.

The table lists this clonotype with many counts. J is TRBJ1-2 and V is TRBV6-5; 9 nucleotides align to TRBD1. Germline CDR1 and CDR2: MNHEY and SVGAGI. V shed 0 bases and J 1 base; nucleotides not matched to a gene: 3. The CDR3 extends over 16 amino acids. CDR3 sequence: CASSYSQGADNYGYTF. CDR3 nucleotides: TGTGCCAGCAGTTACTCACAGGGGGCGGATAACTATGGCTACACCTTC.

In this sample, this clonotype turned up many times. V usage is TRBV5-1 and J usage is TRBJ2-5, with D unclear. Germline-derived CDR1 and CDR2 are SGHRS and YFSETQ. The CDR3 is 14 amino acids. Trimming took off 0 bases at V and 1 base at J, with 7 bases between the two ends. The CDR3, as DNA: TGCGCCAGCAGCTTGGAGAGCCTCCAAGAGACCCAGTACTTC. It codes for CASSLESLQETQYF. Supplemented by reference TRBV5-1 and TRBJ2-5, the full variable domain reads KAGVTQTPRYLIKTRGQQVTLSCSPISGHRSVSWYQQTPGQGLQFLFEYFSETQRNKGNFPGRFSGRQFSNSRSEMNVSTLELGDSALYLCASSLESLQETQYFGPGTRLLVL.

This clonotype was counted many times. The gene calls are TRBV7-2 and TRBJ1-5, with a weak D call TRBD1 (5 bases). This CDR3 comprises 16 residues. The V gene lost 3 bases and the J gene lost 1 base, with 13 bases spanning the gap. Germline lookup yields CDR1 SGHTA and CDR2 FQGNSA. CDR3 nucleotides: TGTGCCAGCAGCTTGCTTCCGAGGGGAAGCAATCAGCCCCAGCATTTT. It yields the protein CASSLLPRGSNQPQHF.

CDR3 sequence: CASSLFTDTQYF. The CDR3 DNA is TGTGCCAGCAGCTTGTTCACAGATACGCAGTATTTT. This chain connects TRBV5-6 to TRBJ2-3; D is ambiguous. The germline gives CDR1 SGHDT, CDR2 YYEEEE. V lost 1 base, J lost 2 bases, and 2 bases lay in between. The CDR3 runs to 12 residues. Supplemented by reference TRBV5-6 and TRBJ2-3, the full variable domain reads DAGVTQSPTHLIKTRGQQVTLRCSPKSGHDTVSWYQQALGQGPQFIFQYYEEEERQRGNFPDRFSGHQFPNYSSELNVNALLLGDSALYLCASSLFTDTQYFGPGTRLTVL.

This clonotype was recorded many times. The chain recombines TRBV7-8 with TRBJ2-1; the match to TRBD2 covers 10 bases. The CDR3 is made up of 16 amino acids. Germline V gene lookup returns CDR1 SGHVS and CDR2 FQNEAQ. Unmatched junction bases numbered 14, after V lost 5 bases and J lost 10 bases. CDR3 protein: CASSQYGLAALGEQFF. CDR3 nucleotides: TGTGCCAGCAGCCAGTATGGACTAGCGGCCTTGGGAGAGCAGTTCTTC.

This clonotype was found many times. This chain connects TRBV12-3 or TRBV12-4 to TRBJ1-1, with 7 bases that match TRBD1. V shed 7 bases, J shed 4 bases, and the junction held 9 bases outside the gene matches. There are 14 residues in the CDR3. The CDR3, as DNA: TGTGCCAGCACCCCGACAGGGTTCTCCACTGAAGCTTTCTTT. Its translation is CASTPTGFSTEAFF.